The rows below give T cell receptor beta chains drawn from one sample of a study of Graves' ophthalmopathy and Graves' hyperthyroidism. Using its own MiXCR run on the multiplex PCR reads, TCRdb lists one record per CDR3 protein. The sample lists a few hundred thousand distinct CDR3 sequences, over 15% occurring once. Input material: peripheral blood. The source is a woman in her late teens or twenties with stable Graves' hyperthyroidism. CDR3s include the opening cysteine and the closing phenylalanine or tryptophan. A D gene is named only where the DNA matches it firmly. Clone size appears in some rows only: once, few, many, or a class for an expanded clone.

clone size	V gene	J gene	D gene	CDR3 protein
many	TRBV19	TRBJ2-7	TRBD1	CASSFRDRGIYEQYF
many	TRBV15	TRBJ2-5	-	CATSRDPAVETQYF
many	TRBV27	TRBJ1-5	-	CASSPTADANQPQHF
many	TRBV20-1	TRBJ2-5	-	CSARNSQQETQYF
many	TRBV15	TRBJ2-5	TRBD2	CATSRDKPTSVETQYF
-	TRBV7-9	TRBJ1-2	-	CASSGSEDYDYTF
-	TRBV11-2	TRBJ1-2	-	CASSQTEQYYGYTF
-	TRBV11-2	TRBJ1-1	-	CASSPRQVDGTDAFF
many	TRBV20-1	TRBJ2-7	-	CSAAHLRASEQYF
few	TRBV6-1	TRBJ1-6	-	CASSKDRSGSPLHF
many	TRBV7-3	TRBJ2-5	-	CASSRGLGETQYF
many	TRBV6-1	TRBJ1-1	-	CASSETGLRGTEAFF
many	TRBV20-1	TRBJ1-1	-	CSAPLGAGAFF
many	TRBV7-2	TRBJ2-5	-	CASRQVQETQYF
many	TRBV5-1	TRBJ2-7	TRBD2	CASSLGLAGGLAYEQYF
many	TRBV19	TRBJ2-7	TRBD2	CASSNLAGEGYEQYF
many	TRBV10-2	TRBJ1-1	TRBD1	CASSVMTGGANTEAFF
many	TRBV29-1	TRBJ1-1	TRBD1	CSVAVGTGMKAEAFF
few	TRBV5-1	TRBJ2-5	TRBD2	CASSHGLAGGETQYF
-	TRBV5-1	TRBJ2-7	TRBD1	CASSFGQGVVEQYF
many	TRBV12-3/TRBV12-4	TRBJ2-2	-	CASSLLQENTGELFF
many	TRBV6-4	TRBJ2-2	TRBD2	CASIPASGGGNTGELFF
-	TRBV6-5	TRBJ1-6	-	CASSFPPDGVNSPLHF
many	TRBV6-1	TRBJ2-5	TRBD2	CASSPGVAGGKETQYF
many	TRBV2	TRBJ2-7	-	CASLGLSDSYEQYF
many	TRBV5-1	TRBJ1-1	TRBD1	CASSLEGQGMNTEAFF
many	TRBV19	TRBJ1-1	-	CAAMNQYMNTEAFF
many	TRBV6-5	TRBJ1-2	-	CASSYEGHGYTF
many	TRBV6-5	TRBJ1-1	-	CASSLTANTEAFF
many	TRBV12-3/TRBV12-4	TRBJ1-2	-	CASSLTTFYGYTF
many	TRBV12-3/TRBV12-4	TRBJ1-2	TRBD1	CASSSGVGQGGGYTF
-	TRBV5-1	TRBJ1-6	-	CASSVHRGSYNSPLHF
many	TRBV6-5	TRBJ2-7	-	CASRMVQSEQYF
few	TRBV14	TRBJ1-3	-	CASSQVFASGNTIYF
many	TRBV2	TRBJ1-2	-	CASSEGMAFNYGYTF
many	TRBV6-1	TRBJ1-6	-	CASSEAWGGPFALHF
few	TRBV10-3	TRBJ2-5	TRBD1	CATKGQGAGETQYF
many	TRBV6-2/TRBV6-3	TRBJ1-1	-	CASSPTSGGRGEAFF
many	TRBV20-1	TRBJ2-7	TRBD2	CSAIGTSGTSSYEQYF
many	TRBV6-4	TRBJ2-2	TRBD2	CASSPWTSGGALGELFF
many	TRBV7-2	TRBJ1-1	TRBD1	CASSPDRGWTEAFF
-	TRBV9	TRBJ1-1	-	CASSGTRWGGKGTEAFF
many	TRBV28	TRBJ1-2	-	CASSFGSDGHGYTF
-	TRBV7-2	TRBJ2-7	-	CASSDLWDEQYF
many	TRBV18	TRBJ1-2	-	CASSPREVDGYTF
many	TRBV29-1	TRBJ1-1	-	CSVGTVGNTEAFF
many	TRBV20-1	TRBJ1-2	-	CSATRGNNYGYTF
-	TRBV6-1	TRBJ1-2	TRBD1	CASRGDRGRNYGYTF
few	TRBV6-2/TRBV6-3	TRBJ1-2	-	CASSYDGSYGYTF
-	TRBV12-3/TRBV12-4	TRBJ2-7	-	CASEGRGGEQYF
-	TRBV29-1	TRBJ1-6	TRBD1	CSVRVQGVGSPLHF
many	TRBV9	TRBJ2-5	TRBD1	CASSVGPSGTGVETQYF
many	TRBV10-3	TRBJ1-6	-	CAISVQGNSPLHF
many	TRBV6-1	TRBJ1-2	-	CASRQNQGNDGYTF
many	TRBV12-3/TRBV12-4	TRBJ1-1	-	CASNEAGGTEAFF